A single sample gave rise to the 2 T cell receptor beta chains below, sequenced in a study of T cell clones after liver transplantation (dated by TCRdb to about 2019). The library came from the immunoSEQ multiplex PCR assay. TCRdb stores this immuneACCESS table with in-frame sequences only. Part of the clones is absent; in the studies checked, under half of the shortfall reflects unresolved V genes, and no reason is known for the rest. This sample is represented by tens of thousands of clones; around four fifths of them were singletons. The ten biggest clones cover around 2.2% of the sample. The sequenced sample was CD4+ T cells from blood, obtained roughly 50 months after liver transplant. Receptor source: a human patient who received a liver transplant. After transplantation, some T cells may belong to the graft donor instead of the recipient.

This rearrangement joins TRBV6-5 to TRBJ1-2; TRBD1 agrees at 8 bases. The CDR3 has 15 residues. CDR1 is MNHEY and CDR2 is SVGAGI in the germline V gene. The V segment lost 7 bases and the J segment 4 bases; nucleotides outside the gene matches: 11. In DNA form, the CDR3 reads TGTGCCAGCAAAAAGGAAGACAGGGGTCCCTATGGCTACACCTTC. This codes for CASKKEDRGPYGYTF.

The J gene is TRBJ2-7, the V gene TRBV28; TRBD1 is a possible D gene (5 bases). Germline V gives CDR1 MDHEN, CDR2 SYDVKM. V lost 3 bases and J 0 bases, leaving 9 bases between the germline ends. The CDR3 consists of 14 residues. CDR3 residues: CASSLQGFSYEQYF. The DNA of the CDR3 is TGTGCCAGCAGTTTGCAGGGTTTCTCCTACGAGCAGTACTTC.